The rows below give T cell receptor beta chains drawn from one sample of a study of OX40 agonist ivuxolimab in advanced cancers. Generated by immunoSEQ multiplex PCR, the TCRdb table keeps only in-frame clones and is missing some. The table lists 65,000 to 90,000 clones, about 91% of them singletons. The specimen comprised CD4+ or CD8+ T cells sorted from blood, sampled in a trial of the OX40 agonist ivuxolimab. The receptor source for this set is an adult with an advanced solid tumor such as melanoma, head and neck, liver or kidney cancer. Both conserved end residues are part of each CDR3. The D gene is left open where the match is weak. The size field is filled for only some rows; it gives once, few, many or a size class.

CDR3aa: CAISRPTQSSYEQYF; CDR3nt: TGTGCCATCAGTCGGCCCACACAGAGCTCCTACGAGCAGTACTTC; d_gene: .; v_gene: TRBV10-3; j_gene: TRBJ2-7; abundance: .
CDR3aa: CASSFAPAAGANVLTF; CDR3nt: TGTGCCAGCAGCTTTGCTCCGGCTGCCGGGGCCAACGTCCTGACTTTC; d_gene: .; v_gene: TRBV5-4; j_gene: TRBJ2-6; abundance: .
CDR3aa: CASSLATVNTEAFF; CDR3nt: TGTGCCAGCAGCTTAGCGACAGTGAACACTGAAGCTTTCTTT; d_gene: .; v_gene: TRBV7-2; j_gene: TRBJ1-1; abundance: .
CDR3aa: CASSPGLVREQYF; CDR3nt: TGTGCCAGCAGTCCTGGACTAGTGCGCGAGCAGTACTTC; d_gene: TRBD2; v_gene: TRBV28; j_gene: TRBJ2-7; abundance: .
CDR3aa: CASSDSGLNTQYF; CDR3nt: TGTGCCAGCAGTGACTCGGGGCTGAATACGCAGTATTTT; d_gene: .; v_gene: TRBV6-4; j_gene: TRBJ2-3; abundance: .
CDR3aa: CASSLAGAMEQFF; CDR3nt: TGTGCCAGCAGCTTAGCGGGGGCGATGGAGCAGTTCTTC; d_gene: .; v_gene: TRBV11-3; j_gene: TRBJ2-1; abundance: .
CDR3aa: CASSFQEGMGDTQYF; CDR3nt: TGCGCCAGCAGCTTTCAGGAGGGGATGGGAGATACGCAGTATTTT; d_gene: .; v_gene: TRBV5-1; j_gene: TRBJ2-3; abundance: .
CDR3aa: CASSQDYGELYEQYF; CDR3nt: TGTGCCAGCAGCCAAGATTACGGGGAACTCTACGAGCAGTACTTC; d_gene: .; v_gene: TRBV4-2; j_gene: TRBJ2-7; abundance: once
CDR3aa: CASSSQALQETQYF; CDR3nt: TGCGCCAGCAGCTCCCAAGCCCTCCAAGAGACCCAGTACTTC; d_gene: .; v_gene: TRBV5-1; j_gene: TRBJ2-5; abundance: .
CDR3aa: CASSPLAGDSTTGELFF; CDR3nt: TGTGCCAGCAGCCCGTTAGCGGGAGATAGTACCACCGGGGAGCTGTTTTTT; d_gene: TRBD2; v_gene: TRBV11-2; j_gene: TRBJ2-2; abundance: .
CDR3aa: CASSPGLAGVRQFF; CDR3nt: TGTGCCAGCAGTCCGGGACTAGCGGGAGTAAGGCAGTTCTTC; d_gene: TRBD2; v_gene: TRBV28; j_gene: TRBJ2-1; abundance: .
CDR3aa: CASSYGRRGTNEKLFF; CDR3nt: TGTGCCAGCAGTTATGGCAGGAGGGGAACTAATGAAAAACTGTTTTTT; d_gene: .; v_gene: TRBV6-5; j_gene: TRBJ1-4; abundance: once
CDR3aa: CASSIGPGQAPGSYEQYF; CDR3nt: TGTGCCAGTAGTATAGGGCCGGGACAGGCCCCGGGCTCCTACGAGCAGTACTTC; d_gene: TRBD1; v_gene: TRBV19; j_gene: TRBJ2-7; abundance: .
CDR3aa: CASSGFSGEKLFF; CDR3nt: TGTGCCTCCAGTGGGTTCAGTGGTGAAAAACTGTTTTTT; d_gene: .; v_gene: TRBV19; j_gene: TRBJ1-4; abundance: .
CDR3aa: CASSPSGQGAGETQYF; CDR3nt: TGTGCCAGCAGTCCGTCGGGGCAGGGGGCGGGAGAGACCCAGTACTTC; d_gene: TRBD1; v_gene: TRBV28; j_gene: TRBJ2-5; abundance: .
CDR3aa: CASSHTPGLEAFF; CDR3nt: TGTGCCAGCAGCCACACCCCAGGACTCGAAGCTTTCTTT; d_gene: .; v_gene: TRBV6-4; j_gene: TRBJ1-1; abundance: .